The 11 T cell receptor beta chains given below trace back to one sample, sequenced in a study of CD8 T cells in Susac syndrome. After extraction with the RNeasy kit, roughly 0.5 to 1 ug of the RNA was reverse transcribed using random hexamers. A single record per CDR3 protein comes from TCRdb applying MiXCR to the immunoSEQ multiplex PCR reads. The table lists about 120,000 distinct CDR3 sequences, just under 95% of them singletons. The sample comprised CD4+ T cells from PBMCs. Source of these receptors: a human donor with multiple sclerosis.

V and J are TRBV5-1 and TRBJ1-2; maybe TRBD1 (5 bases). Germline V gene data show CDR1 as SGHRS and CDR2 as YFSETQ. There are 15 residues in the CDR3. V gave up 4 bases and J gave up 4 bases, with 17 bases separating them. CDR3 sequence: CASSPPAGVIYGYTF. The CDR3 region has the DNA TGCGCCAGCAGCCCACCCGCGGGGGTTATCTATGGCTACACCTTC.

The V call is TRBV29-1, the J call TRBJ2-3; 12 bases agree with TRBD1. Germline lookup yields CDR1 SQVTM and CDR2 ANQGSEA. This CDR3 spans 14 amino acids. Trimming at V came to 7 bases and at J to 4 bases, leaving 6 bases not matched to a gene. CDR3 bases: TGCAGCGCCGAGGGACAGGGGGCCGCAGATACGCAGTATTTT. Its translation is CSAEGQGAADTQYF.

This chain connects TRBV5-4 to TRBJ2-7; 12 bases match TRBD1. CDR3 size: 17 residues. J gave up 4 bases and V 4 bases, and 12 bases lay outside the gene matches. Looked up from germline, CDR1 is SGHNT and CDR2 is YYREEE (reference sequence). The CDR3 bases are TGTGCCAGCAGCCCGGGACAGGGGGCGTCTGCTCCTTACGAGCAGTACTTC. Encoded protein: CASSPGQGASAPYEQYF.

V and J are TRBV20-1 and TRBJ1-5; D is uncertain. The V end lost 3 bases, the J end lost 0 bases, and 9 bases lay between the germline ends. The CDR3 runs to 14 residues. Per germline, CDR1 DFQATT and CDR2 SNEGSKA (reference sequence). The CDR3 DNA reads as TGCAGTGCTAGGGACCCCCATAGCAATCAGCCCCAGCATTTT. Its translation: CSARDPHSNQPQHF.

The CDR3 nucleotides are TGCAGTGCTAGAGATCCCCTAGCGGGGGGGACAGATACGCAGTATTTT. As protein: CSARDPLAGGTDTQYF. The J gene is TRBJ2-3, the V gene TRBV20-1; 12 nucleotides align to TRBD2. The CDR3 consists of 16 residues. Germline V gene sequence: CDR1 DFQATT, CDR2 SNEGSKA (reference sequence). Germline trimming cut 0 bases from V and 3 bases from J; bases unmatched to any gene: 4.

This clonotype was observed a few times. The rearrangement joins TRBV28 to TRBJ1-4; no firm D call. The CDR3 covers 11 residues. The germline V gene has CDR1 MDHEN and CDR2 SYDVKM. Trimming took 2 bases from V and 7 from J, leaving 2 bases between them. The CDR3: CASSLSEKLFF. The CDR3 bases are TGTGCCAGCAGTTTAAGTGAAAAACTGTTTTTT.

This clonotype has only a few counts. The rearrangement joins TRBV7-2 to TRBJ2-7; no firm D call. Germline-derived CDR1 and CDR2 are SGHTA and FQGNSA. Deletions cut 4 bases from V and 4 bases from J, with 8 bases between. This CDR3 is built from 12 residues. This chain's CDR3 is CASSSGHYEQYF. CDR3 coding DNA: TGTGCCAGCAGCTCCGGCCATTACGAGCAGTACTTC. Variable domain in full (rest from reference TRBV7-2 and TRBJ2-7): GAGVSQSPSNKVTEKGKDVELRCDPISGHTALYWYRQSLGQGLEFLIYFQGNSAPDKSGLPSDRFSAERTGGSVSTLTIQRTQQEDSAVYLCASSSGHYEQYFGPGTRLTVT.

There are a few counts of this clonotype. The gene calls are TRBV6-1 and TRBJ2-7, with unresolved D. Germline V gene sequence: CDR1 MNHNS, CDR2 SASEGT. Deletions cut 6 bases from V and 4 bases from J, with 7 bases between. The CDR3 sequence is 11 residues long. The CDR3 protein is CASSFSYEQYF. In DNA form, the CDR3 reads TGTGCCAGCAGCTTTAGTTACGAGCAGTACTTC.

V is TRBV28 and J is TRBJ2-1; TRBD2 is a possible D gene (7 bases). In germline, CDR1 is MDHEN, CDR2 SYDVKM. This CDR3 has 18 residues. With 1 base removed from V and 5 bases from J, the gap between germline ends came to 21 bases. The CDR3 DNA reads TGTGCCAGCAGTTTATCCCTCCGCGGGCGGGGGCCGAACAATGAGCAGTTCTTC. As protein: CASSLSLRGRGPNNEQFF.

The chain has TRBV4-2 and TRBJ2-5; D may correspond to TRBD1 or TRBD2 (6 bases each). Germline V lookup: CDR1 LGHNA, CDR2 YNFKEQ. The CDR3 covers 15 residues. The ends were cut back, 4 bases at V and 4 bases at J, with 16 bases in the middle. The CDR3 protein is CASSPGGREPETQYF. The CDR3 DNA is TGTGCCAGCAGCCCCGGGGGCAGGGAGCCAGAGACCCAGTACTTC.

The rearrangement links TRBV3-1 to TRBJ1-4; D unresolved. V was pared by 5 bases and J by 8 bases, with 9 bases between. Germline CDR1 is LGHDT and CDR2 is YNNKEL (reference sequence). The CDR3 extends over 12 amino acids. DNA of the CDR3: TGTGCCAGCAGCTCGACGGGGGAAAAACTGTTTTTT. Translated, it gives CASSSTGEKLFF.